The clone carrying this T cell receptor (beta chain) has at least ten counts. The antigen is not known. This entry belongs to a study of CD8+CD57+ T cells in acquired aplastic anemia. Broader study findings: Patients and controls had in common some 30 CD8+ CDR3 sequences.

According to the study, genomic DNA was the template for TCR beta VDJ and CDR3 profiling. TCRdb independently ran MiXCR on the reads; one entry per CDR3 protein. The sample records 200,000 or so distinct CDR3 sequences, 64% being singletons. This CDR3 has 15 residues. The junction had 9 bases not matched to a gene; V was cut back by 4 bases and J by 10 bases. Looked up from germline, CDR1 is SGHTA and CDR2 is FQGTGA. The sequence was collected from a human donor with severe aplastic anemia or a healthy control (not recorded which). Material: sorted CD4+, CD8+, or CD8+CD57+ T cells (not recorded which) from PBMCs. This chain uses TRBV7-3 with TRBJ1-6; 8 bases fit TRBD1. In DNA form, the CDR3 reads TGTGCCAGCAGCTCGGACAGGGAGCGGGGATCACCCCTCCACTTT. It is translated as CASSSDRERGSPLHF.